This T cell receptor (beta chain) comes out of a study of shared clonotypes between healthy human individuals. Germline CDR1 and CDR2: MNHNS and SASEGT. The CDR3 spans 15 residues. Trimming cost V 5 bases and J 0 bases, with 13 bases left between them. Using immunoSEQ multiplex PCR, the repertoire was profiled, and TCRdb retains in-frame clones only, with some absent. The table has a few hundred thousand clones, around 86% seen once. The sample taken for sequencing was memory CD8+ T cells sorted from blood. The subset denotes: CD45RO+ cells pooled with CCR7-negative TemRA cells. The chain combines TRBV6-1 with TRBJ1-1, with D unresolved. The sequence derives from a young man in good health. The CDR3 here is CASSRSRLLNTEAFF. The CDR3 region has the DNA TGTGCCAGCAGTCGGTCTCGCCTCTTGAACACTGAAGCTTTCTTT.